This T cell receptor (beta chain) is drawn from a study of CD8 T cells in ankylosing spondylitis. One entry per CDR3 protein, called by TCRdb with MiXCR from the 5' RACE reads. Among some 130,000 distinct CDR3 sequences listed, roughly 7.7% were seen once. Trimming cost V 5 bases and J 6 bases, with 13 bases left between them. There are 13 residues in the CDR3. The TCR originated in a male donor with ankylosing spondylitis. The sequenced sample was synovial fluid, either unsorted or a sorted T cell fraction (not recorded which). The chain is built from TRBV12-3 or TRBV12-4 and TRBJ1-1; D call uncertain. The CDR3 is CASSLRRLAEAFF. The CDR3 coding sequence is TGTGCCAGCAGTCTCAGGAGACTGGCTGAAGCTTTCTTT.